The rows below give T cell receptor beta chains drawn from one sample of a study of shared clonotypes between healthy human individuals. The repertoire was sequenced with immunoSEQ multiplex PCR; TCRdb's copy has only in-frame clones and lacks some. The profile shows some 2,000,000 clones, 95% of them singletons. The specimen was naive CD4+ T cells sorted from blood. Receptor source: a man aged 18 to 29 in good health. Each CDR3 is given with its conserved first and last residue. A D gene is named only where the DNA matches it firmly. Size tells how often a clone was seen (once, few, many) or the class of an expanded clone, and some rows leave it out.

j_gene: TRBJ2-5; v_gene: TRBV9; d_gene: .; abundance: .; CDR3aa: CASSVGAGIQETQYF; CDR3nt: TGTGCCAGCAGCGTAGGGGCTGGGATTCAAGAGACCCAGTACTTC
j_gene: TRBJ2-7; v_gene: TRBV18; d_gene: .; abundance: .; CDR3aa: CASSPPSSATYEQYF; CDR3nt: TGTGCCAGCTCACCACCGTCTAGCGCAACCTACGAGCAGTACTTC
j_gene: TRBJ1-1; v_gene: TRBV27; d_gene: .; abundance: .; CDR3aa: CASSSNMNTEAFF; CDR3nt: TGTGCCAGCAGTTCCAACATGAACACTGAAGCTTTCTTT
j_gene: TRBJ1-4; v_gene: TRBV2; d_gene: .; abundance: .; CDR3aa: CASSEATPLQGEELFF; CDR3nt: TGTGCCAGCAGTGAAGCCACACCGTTACAGGGTGAAGAACTGTTTTTT
j_gene: TRBJ2-7; v_gene: TRBV5-1; d_gene: .; abundance: .; CDR3aa: CASSQTFTGVVDEQYF; CDR3nt: TGCGCCAGCAGCCAAACATTTACGGGAGTGGTGGACGAGCAGTACTTC
j_gene: TRBJ1-1; v_gene: TRBV30; d_gene: .; abundance: .; CDR3aa: CAWSSAGGTEAFF; CDR3nt: TGTGCCTGGTCGTCGGCGGGGGGCACTGAAGCTTTCTTT
j_gene: TRBJ1-2; v_gene: TRBV5-4; d_gene: TRBD1; abundance: .; CDR3aa: CASSQGGTGGEYYGYTF; CDR3nt: TGTGCCAGCAGCCAGGGTGGGACAGGGGGCGAGTACTATGGCTACACCTTC
j_gene: TRBJ1-6; v_gene: TRBV5-6; d_gene: TRBD1; abundance: .; CDR3aa: CASSEGQGFGSPLHF; CDR3nt: TGTGCCAGCAGCGAGGGACAGGGGTTCGGTTCACCCCTCCACTTT
j_gene: TRBJ1-3; v_gene: TRBV7-9; d_gene: .; abundance: once; CDR3aa: CASSLGGGNTIYF; CDR3nt: TGTGCCAGCAGCTTGGGAGGTGGAAACACCATATATTTT
j_gene: TRBJ2-1; v_gene: TRBV5-1; d_gene: TRBD1; abundance: .; CDR3aa: CASSLTTGSNEQFF; CDR3nt: TGCGCCAGCAGCTTAACGACAGGGTCCAATGAGCAGTTCTTC
j_gene: TRBJ1-5; v_gene: TRBV30; d_gene: .; abundance: .; CDR3aa: CAWGEGVGQPQHF; CDR3nt: TGTGCCTGGGGCGAGGGGGTAGGACAGCCCCAGCATTTT
j_gene: TRBJ1-2; v_gene: TRBV6-6; d_gene: .; abundance: once; CDR3aa: CASSYSSSQGYTF; CDR3nt: TGTGCCAGCAGTTACTCGAGCAGCCAAGGCTACACCTTC
j_gene: TRBJ1-6; v_gene: TRBV7-9; d_gene: .; abundance: .; CDR3aa: CASSLVGQGYSPLHF; CDR3nt: TGTGCCAGCAGCTTAGTAGGGCAGGGCTATTCACCCCTCCACTTT
j_gene: TRBJ2-7; v_gene: TRBV30; d_gene: .; abundance: .; CDR3aa: CAWSAGRVYEQYF; CDR3nt: TGTGCCTGGAGTGCAGGCCGCGTCTACGAGCAGTACTTC
j_gene: TRBJ1-2; v_gene: TRBV6-5; d_gene: .; abundance: .; CDR3aa: CASSPQGYGYTF; CDR3nt: TGTGCCAGCAGTCCCCAGGGCTATGGCTACACCTTC
j_gene: TRBJ2-5; v_gene: TRBV5-1; d_gene: .; abundance: .; CDR3aa: CASSLEGGRETQYF; CDR3nt: TGCGCCAGCAGCTTGGAAGGGGGTCGGGAGACCCAGTACTTC
j_gene: TRBJ1-6; v_gene: TRBV7-9; d_gene: TRBD1; abundance: .; CDR3aa: CASSLGQGDSYNSPLHF; CDR3nt: TGTGCCAGCAGCTTAGGACAGGGGGATTCCTATAATTCACCCCTCCACTTT
j_gene: TRBJ1-5; v_gene: TRBV27; d_gene: .; abundance: few; CDR3aa: CASSYGQPQHF; CDR3nt: TGTGCCAGCAGTTATGGTCAGCCCCAGCATTTT
j_gene: TRBJ2-3; v_gene: TRBV5-1; d_gene: .; abundance: .; CDR3aa: CASSLAASDTDTQYF; CDR3nt: TGCGCCAGCAGCTTAGCGGCTAGCGATACAGATACGCAGTATTTT
j_gene: TRBJ2-7; v_gene: TRBV28; d_gene: .; abundance: .; CDR3aa: CASGFEQYF; CDR3nt: TGTGCCAGCGGATTCGAGCAGTACTTC
j_gene: TRBJ1-1; v_gene: TRBV7-9; d_gene: TRBD1; abundance: .; CDR3aa: CASTAGQGGVNTEAFF; CDR3nt: TGTGCCAGCACCGCAGGACAGGGCGGGGTCAACACTGAAGCTTTCTTT
j_gene: TRBJ2-7; v_gene: TRBV7-8; d_gene: .; abundance: .; CDR3aa: CASSLIGPPNYEQYF; CDR3nt: TGTGCCAGCAGCTTAATTGGGCCTCCTAACTACGAGCAGTACTTC
j_gene: TRBJ1-2; v_gene: TRBV7-9; d_gene: .; abundance: .; CDR3aa: CASSTNTGLYGYTF; CDR3nt: TGTGCCAGCAGCACGAACACGGGTCTCTATGGCTACACCTTC
j_gene: TRBJ1-2; v_gene: TRBV6-1; d_gene: TRBD1; abundance: .; CDR3aa: CASSEATGNNYGYTF; CDR3nt: TGTGCCAGCAGTGAAGCGACAGGGAATAACTATGGCTACACCTTC
j_gene: TRBJ2-6; v_gene: TRBV6-1; d_gene: .; abundance: once; CDR3aa: CASSASLVSSGANVLTF; CDR3nt: TGTGCCAGCAGTGCATCTTTGGTTTCCTCTGGGGCCAACGTCCTGACTTTC
j_gene: TRBJ2-7; v_gene: TRBV27; d_gene: TRBD1; abundance: .; CDR3aa: CASSSTGTGDYEQYF; CDR3nt: TGTGCCAGCAGCTCCACCGGGACAGGGGATTACGAGCAGTACTTC
j_gene: TRBJ2-2; v_gene: TRBV5-6; d_gene: .; abundance: .; CDR3aa: CASSLDTGTGELFF; CDR3nt: TGTGCCAGCAGCTTGGACACAGGCACCGGGGAGCTGTTTTTT
j_gene: TRBJ1-6; v_gene: TRBV7-9; d_gene: .; abundance: .; CDR3aa: CASRLGVAESPLHF; CDR3nt: TGTGCCAGCAGACTAGGGGTAGCAGAATCACCCCTCCACTTT
j_gene: TRBJ2-5; v_gene: TRBV18; d_gene: TRBD2; abundance: .; CDR3aa: CASSPGLTSGNQETQYF; CDR3nt: TGTGCCAGCTCACCAGGTTTAACTAGCGGGAACCAAGAGACCCAGTACTTC
j_gene: TRBJ1-1; v_gene: TRBV9; d_gene: .; abundance: .; CDR3aa: CASSVTTNTEAFF; CDR3nt: TGTGCCAGCAGCGTCACAACGAACACTGAAGCTTTCTTT
j_gene: TRBJ1-3; v_gene: TRBV10-3; d_gene: .; abundance: .; CDR3aa: CAISQDSGNTIYF; CDR3nt: TGTGCCATCAGTCAGGACTCTGGAAACACCATATATTTT
j_gene: TRBJ2-1; v_gene: TRBV2; d_gene: TRBD2; abundance: .; CDR3aa: CASSDGTSVYNEQFF; CDR3nt: TGTGCCAGCAGTGATGGGACTAGCGTCTACAATGAGCAGTTCTTC
j_gene: TRBJ2-3; v_gene: TRBV10-2; d_gene: TRBD2; abundance: .; CDR3aa: CASSDRLAGGYTQYF; CDR3nt: TGCGCCAGCAGTGACCGGCTAGCGGGGGGGTATACGCAGTATTTT
j_gene: TRBJ1-2; v_gene: TRBV6-4; d_gene: .; abundance: .; CDR3aa: CASSDDGSIASGYTF; CDR3nt: TGTGCCAGCAGTGACGATGGATCCATAGCGAGCGGCTACACCTTC
j_gene: TRBJ2-7; v_gene: TRBV2; d_gene: TRBD2; abundance: .; CDR3aa: CASRARGVGYEQYF; CDR3nt: TGTGCCAGCAGGGCTCGGGGGGTTGGCTACGAGCAGTACTTC
j_gene: TRBJ2-1; v_gene: TRBV7-2; d_gene: TRBD2; abundance: .; CDR3aa: CASSSSLAGLGADNEQFF; CDR3nt: TGTGCCAGCAGCTCCTCACTAGCGGGATTGGGTGCTGACAATGAGCAGTTCTTC
j_gene: TRBJ1-5; v_gene: TRBV5-1; d_gene: .; abundance: .; CDR3aa: CASSLAGADNQPQHF; CDR3nt: TGCGCCAGCAGCTTGGCAGGGGCTGATAATCAGCCCCAGCATTTT
j_gene: TRBJ2-1; v_gene: TRBV4-1; d_gene: .; abundance: .; CDR3aa: CASSQGERTSLGNEQFF; CDR3nt: TGCGCCAGCAGCCAAGGGGAGAGGACATCACTAGGCAATGAGCAGTTCTTC
j_gene: TRBJ1-6; v_gene: TRBV7-2; d_gene: .; abundance: .; CDR3aa: CASSLTSGAINSPLHF; CDR3nt: TGTGCCAGCAGCCTAACCTCCGGTGCCATAAATTCACCCCTCCACTTT
j_gene: TRBJ2-5; v_gene: TRBV5-1; d_gene: .; abundance: .; CDR3aa: CASSLGTAKETQYF; CDR3nt: TGCGCCAGCAGCTTGGGGACCGCTAAAGAGACCCAGTACTTC
j_gene: TRBJ2-7; v_gene: TRBV7-9; d_gene: .; abundance: once; CDR3aa: CASSRTGKSYEQYF; CDR3nt: TGTGCCAGCAGTCGTACAGGGAAGAGCTACGAGCAGTACTTC
j_gene: TRBJ2-1; v_gene: TRBV5-1; d_gene: TRBD2; abundance: .; CDR3aa: CASSFGRASYNEQFF; CDR3nt: TGCGCCAGCAGCTTCGGGAGGGCCTCCTACAATGAGCAGTTCTTC
j_gene: TRBJ2-1; v_gene: TRBV5-1; d_gene: TRBD1; abundance: .; CDR3aa: CASGGQGSYNEQFF; CDR3nt: TGCGCCAGCGGGGGACAGGGCTCCTACAATGAGCAGTTCTTC
j_gene: TRBJ2-7; v_gene: TRBV6-5; d_gene: .; abundance: .; CDR3aa: CASSSPSQGPYEQYF; CDR3nt: TGTGCCAGCAGTTCCCCTTCCCAGGGGCCCTACGAGCAGTACTTC
j_gene: TRBJ1-1; v_gene: TRBV27; d_gene: TRBD1; abundance: .; CDR3aa: CASSLTGGTEAFF; CDR3nt: TGTGCCAGCAGTCTAACAGGGGGCACTGAAGCTTTCTTT
j_gene: TRBJ2-7; v_gene: TRBV6-1; d_gene: .; abundance: .; CDR3aa: CASNRDKGTYEQYF; CDR3nt: TGTGCCAGCAACCGGGACAAGGGGACGTACGAGCAGTACTTC
j_gene: TRBJ1-6; v_gene: TRBV2; d_gene: .; abundance: .; CDR3aa: CASSDPMTGSNSPLHF; CDR3nt: TGTGCCAGCAGTGACCCAATGACAGGATCAAATTCACCCCTCCACTTT
j_gene: TRBJ2-5; v_gene: TRBV10-3; d_gene: .; abundance: .; CDR3aa: CAISESGGTQETQYF; CDR3nt: TGTGCCATCAGTGAGTCGGGTGGGACCCAAGAGACCCAGTACTTC
j_gene: TRBJ1-2; v_gene: TRBV7-8; d_gene: TRBD1; abundance: .; CDR3aa: CASSVQGVANYGYTF; CDR3nt: TGTGCCAGCAGCGTACAGGGGGTAGCTAACTATGGCTACACCTTC
j_gene: TRBJ2-5; v_gene: TRBV7-8; d_gene: .; abundance: .; CDR3aa: CASSLSGDKETQYF; CDR3nt: TGTGCCAGCAGCCTGTCCGGGGACAAAGAGACCCAGTACTTC
j_gene: TRBJ2-7; v_gene: TRBV7-2; d_gene: TRBD2; abundance: once; CDR3aa: CASSFGRALEQYF; CDR3nt: TGTGCCAGCAGCTTCGGGAGGGCCCTCGAGCAGTACTTC
j_gene: TRBJ1-6; v_gene: TRBV4-1; d_gene: TRBD1; abundance: few; CDR3aa: CASSQQRDSSYNSPLHF; CDR3nt: TGCGCCAGCAGCCAACAAAGGGACAGCTCCTATAATTCACCCCTCCACTTT
j_gene: TRBJ1-3; v_gene: TRBV4-1; d_gene: TRBD1; abundance: .; CDR3aa: CASSQTTGRGNTIYF; CDR3nt: TGCGCCAGCAGCCAAACGACAGGGCGAGGGAACACCATATATTTT
j_gene: TRBJ1-6; v_gene: TRBV18; d_gene: TRBD1; abundance: .; CDR3aa: CASSTGTGFSPLHF; CDR3nt: TGTGCCAGCTCGACCGGGACAGGGTTTTCACCCCTCCACTTT
j_gene: TRBJ2-7; v_gene: TRBV18; d_gene: .; abundance: few; CDR3aa: CASSPLGGGEQYF; CDR3nt: TGTGCCAGCTCACCCCTAGGGGGTGGGGAGCAGTACTTC
j_gene: TRBJ2-5; v_gene: TRBV6-5; d_gene: TRBD2; abundance: .; CDR3aa: CASSYTPSGIQETQYF; CDR3nt: TGTGCCAGCAGTTACACTCCTAGCGGGATCCAAGAGACCCAGTACTTC
j_gene: TRBJ2-7; v_gene: TRBV11-2; d_gene: .; abundance: .; CDR3aa: CASSLEPGEQYF; CDR3nt: TGTGCCAGCAGCTTAGAGCCTGGGGAGCAGTACTTC
j_gene: TRBJ2-7; v_gene: TRBV14; d_gene: TRBD2; abundance: .; CDR3aa: CASSQDTRLAGGYSYEQYF; CDR3nt: TGTGCCAGCAGCCAAGATACGAGGCTAGCGGGAGGGTACTCCTACGAGCAGTACTTC
j_gene: TRBJ1-2; v_gene: TRBV25-1; d_gene: .; abundance: .; CDR3aa: CASSEPTDTQGNTF; CDR3nt: TGTGCCAGCAGTGAACCGACGGACACTCAGGGAAACACCTTC